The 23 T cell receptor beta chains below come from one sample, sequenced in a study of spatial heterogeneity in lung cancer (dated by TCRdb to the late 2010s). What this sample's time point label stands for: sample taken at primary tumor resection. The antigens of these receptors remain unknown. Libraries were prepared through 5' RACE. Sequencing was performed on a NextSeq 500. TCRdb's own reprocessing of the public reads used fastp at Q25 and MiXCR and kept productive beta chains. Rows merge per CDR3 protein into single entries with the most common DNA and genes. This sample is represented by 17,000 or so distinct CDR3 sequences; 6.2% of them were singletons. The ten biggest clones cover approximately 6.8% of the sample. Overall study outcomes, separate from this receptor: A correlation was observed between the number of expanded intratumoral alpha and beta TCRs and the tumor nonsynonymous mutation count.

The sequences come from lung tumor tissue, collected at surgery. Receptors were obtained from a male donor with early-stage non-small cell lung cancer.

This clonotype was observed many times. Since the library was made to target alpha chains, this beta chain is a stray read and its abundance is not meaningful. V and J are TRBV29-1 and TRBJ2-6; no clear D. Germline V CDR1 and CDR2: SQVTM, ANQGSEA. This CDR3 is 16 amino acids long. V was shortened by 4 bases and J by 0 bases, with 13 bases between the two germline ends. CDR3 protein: CSVGRVPLSGANVLTF. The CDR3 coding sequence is TGCAGCGTTGGCCGGGTTCCACTCTCTGGGGCCAACGTCCTGACTTTC.

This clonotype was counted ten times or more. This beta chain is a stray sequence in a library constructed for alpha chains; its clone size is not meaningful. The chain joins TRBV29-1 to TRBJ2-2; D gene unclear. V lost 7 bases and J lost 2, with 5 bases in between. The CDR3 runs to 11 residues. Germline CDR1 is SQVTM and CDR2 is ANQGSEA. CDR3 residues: CSGTNTGELFF. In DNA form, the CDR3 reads TGCAGCGGCACAAACACCGGGGAGCTGTTTTTT.

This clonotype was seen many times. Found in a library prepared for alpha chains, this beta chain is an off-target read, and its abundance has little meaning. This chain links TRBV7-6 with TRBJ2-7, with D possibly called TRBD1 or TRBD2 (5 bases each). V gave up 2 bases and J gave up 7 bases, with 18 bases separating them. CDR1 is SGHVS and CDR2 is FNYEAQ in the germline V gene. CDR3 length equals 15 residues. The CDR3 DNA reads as TGTGCCAGCAGCTTAAGGGCAGGGCGGGTACGGGAGCAGTACTTC. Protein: CASSLRAGRVREQYF.

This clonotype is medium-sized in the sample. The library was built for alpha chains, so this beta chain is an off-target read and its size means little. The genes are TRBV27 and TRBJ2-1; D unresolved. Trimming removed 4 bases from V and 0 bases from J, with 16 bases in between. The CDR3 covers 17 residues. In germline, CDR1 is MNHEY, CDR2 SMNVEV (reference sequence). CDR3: CASSYPWANSSYNEQFF. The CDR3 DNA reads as TGTGCCAGCAGTTACCCCTGGGCGAATAGCTCCTACAATGAGCAGTTCTTC.

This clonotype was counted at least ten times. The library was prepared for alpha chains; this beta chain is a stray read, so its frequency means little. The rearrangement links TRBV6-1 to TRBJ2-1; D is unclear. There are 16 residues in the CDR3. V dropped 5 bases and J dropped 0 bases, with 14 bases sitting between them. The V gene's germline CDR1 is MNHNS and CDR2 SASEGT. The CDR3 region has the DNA TGTGCCAGCAGTCCCCTTAGAGTAAGCTCCTACAATGAGCAGTTCTTC. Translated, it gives CASSPLRVSSYNEQFF.

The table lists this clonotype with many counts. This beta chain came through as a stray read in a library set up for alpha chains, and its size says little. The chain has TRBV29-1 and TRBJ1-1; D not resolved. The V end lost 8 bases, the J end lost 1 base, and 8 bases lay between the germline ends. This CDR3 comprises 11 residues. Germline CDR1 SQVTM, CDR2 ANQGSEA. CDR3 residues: CSSRSNTEAFF. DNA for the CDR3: TGCAGCTCCCGGTCGAACACTGAAGCTTTCTTT.

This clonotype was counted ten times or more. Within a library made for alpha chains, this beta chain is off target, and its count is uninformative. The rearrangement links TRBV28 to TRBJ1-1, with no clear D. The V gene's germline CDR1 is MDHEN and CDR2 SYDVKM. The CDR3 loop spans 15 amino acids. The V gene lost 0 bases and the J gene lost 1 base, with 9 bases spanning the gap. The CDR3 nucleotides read TGTGCCAGCAGTTTATGGCAGGTCGCGAACACTGAAGCTTTCTTT. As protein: CASSLWQVANTEAFF.

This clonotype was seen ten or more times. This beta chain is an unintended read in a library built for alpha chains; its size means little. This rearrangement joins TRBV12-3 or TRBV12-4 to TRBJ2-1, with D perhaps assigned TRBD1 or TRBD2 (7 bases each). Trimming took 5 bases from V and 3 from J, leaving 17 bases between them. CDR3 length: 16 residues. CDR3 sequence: CASSPRGGKGYNEQFF. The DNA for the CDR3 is TGTGCCAGCAGTCCCAGGGGGGGTAAAGGCTACAATGAGCAGTTCTTC.

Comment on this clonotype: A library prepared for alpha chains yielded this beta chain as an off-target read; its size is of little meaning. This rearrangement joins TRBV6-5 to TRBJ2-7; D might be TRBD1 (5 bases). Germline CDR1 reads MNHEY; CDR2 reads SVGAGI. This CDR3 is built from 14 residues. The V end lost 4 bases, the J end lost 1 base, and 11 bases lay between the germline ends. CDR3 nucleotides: TGTGCCAGCAGTTCACCCGCAGGGTCCTACGAGCAGTACTTC. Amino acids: CASSSPAGSYEQYF.

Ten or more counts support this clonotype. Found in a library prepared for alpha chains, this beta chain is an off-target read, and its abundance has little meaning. The CDR3 nucleotides are TGTGCCAGCAGCTTAGCAGGCTTGAAGGAGCAGTACTTC. The encoded protein is CASSLAGLKEQYF. V is TRBV11-1 and J is TRBJ2-7; D call uncertain. CDR1 is SGHAT and CDR2 is FQDESV in the germline V gene (reference sequence). CDR3 length: 13 residues. Trimming stripped 0 bases from V and 7 bases from J, with 10 bases between.

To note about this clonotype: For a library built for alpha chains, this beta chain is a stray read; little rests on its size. CDR3 in amino acids: CASRSPGGLETQYF. Written as DNA, the CDR3 is TGTGCCAGCAGATCACCGGGGGGGCTGGAGACCCAGTACTTC. The gene calls are TRBV6-5 and TRBJ2-5; TRBD2 agrees at 8 bases. Trimming removed 6 bases from V and 5 bases from J; junction bases left unmatched: 8. Germline CDR1 and CDR2: MNHEY and SVGAGI. This CDR3 contains 14 residues.

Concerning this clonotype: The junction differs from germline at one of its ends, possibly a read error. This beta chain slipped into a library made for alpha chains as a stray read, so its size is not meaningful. CDR3 sequence (DNA): TGCGCCAGTAGCTCATCGGCTAGCGGTGACACGGCAGATACGCAGTATTTT. It encodes CASSSSASGDTADTQYF. The rearrangement uses TRBV5-1 and TRBJ2-3; 7 bases are shared with TRBD2. The germline gives CDR1 SGHRS, CDR2 YFSETQ. The CDR3 totals 17 residues.

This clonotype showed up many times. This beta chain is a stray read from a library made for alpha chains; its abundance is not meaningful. CDR3 nucleotide sequence: TGTGCCAGCAGCTCGCCGTTGAGTTACAATGAGCAGTTCTTC. Its protein is CASSSPLSYNEQFF. J is TRBJ2-1 and V is TRBV7-2; D remains ambiguous. The V end was cut by 4 bases, the J end by 4 bases, with 11 bases between. The CDR3 contains 14 residues. Looked up from germline, CDR1 is SGHTA and CDR2 is FQGNSA.

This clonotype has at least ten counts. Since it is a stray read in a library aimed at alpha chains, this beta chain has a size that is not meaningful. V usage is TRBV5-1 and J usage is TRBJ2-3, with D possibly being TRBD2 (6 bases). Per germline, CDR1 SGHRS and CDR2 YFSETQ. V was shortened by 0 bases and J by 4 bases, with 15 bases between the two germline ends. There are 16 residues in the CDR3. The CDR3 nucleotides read TGCGCCAGCAGCTTGGTAGTTGGGGGAGGCGCAGATACGCAGTATTTT. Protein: CASSLVVGGGADTQYF.

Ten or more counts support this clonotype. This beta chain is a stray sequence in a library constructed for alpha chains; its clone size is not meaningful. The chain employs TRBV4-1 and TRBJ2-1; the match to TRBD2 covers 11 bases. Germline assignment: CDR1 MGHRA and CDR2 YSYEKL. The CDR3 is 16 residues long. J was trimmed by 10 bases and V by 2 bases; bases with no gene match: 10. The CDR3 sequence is CASSQLGTSGSVEQFF. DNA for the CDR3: TGCGCCAGCAGCCAACTCGGGACTAGCGGCTCCGTCGAGCAGTTCTTC.

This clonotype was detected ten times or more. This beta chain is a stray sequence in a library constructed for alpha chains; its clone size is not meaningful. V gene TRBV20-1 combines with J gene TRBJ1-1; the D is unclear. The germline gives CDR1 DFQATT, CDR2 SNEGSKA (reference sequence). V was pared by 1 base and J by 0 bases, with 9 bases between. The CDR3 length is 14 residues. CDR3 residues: CSARVTYLNTEAFF. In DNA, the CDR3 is TGCAGTGCTAGAGTGACCTACTTGAACACTGAAGCTTTCTTT.

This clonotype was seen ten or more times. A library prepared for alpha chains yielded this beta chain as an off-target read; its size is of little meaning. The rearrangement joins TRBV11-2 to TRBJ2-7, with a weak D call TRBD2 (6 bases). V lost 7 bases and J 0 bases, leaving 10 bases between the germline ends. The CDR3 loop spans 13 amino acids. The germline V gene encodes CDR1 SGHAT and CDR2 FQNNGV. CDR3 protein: CASKEGNSYEQYF. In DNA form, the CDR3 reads TGTGCCAGCAAGGAGGGGAACTCCTACGAGCAGTACTTC.

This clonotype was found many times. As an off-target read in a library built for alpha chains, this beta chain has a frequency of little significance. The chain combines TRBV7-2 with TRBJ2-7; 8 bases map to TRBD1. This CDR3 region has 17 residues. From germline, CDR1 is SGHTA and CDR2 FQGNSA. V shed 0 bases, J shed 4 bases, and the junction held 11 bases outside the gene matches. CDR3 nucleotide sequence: TGTGCCAGCAGCTTAGCGGGCAGGGGGCGTAAGACATACGAGCAGTACTTC. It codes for CASSLAGRGRKTYEQYF.

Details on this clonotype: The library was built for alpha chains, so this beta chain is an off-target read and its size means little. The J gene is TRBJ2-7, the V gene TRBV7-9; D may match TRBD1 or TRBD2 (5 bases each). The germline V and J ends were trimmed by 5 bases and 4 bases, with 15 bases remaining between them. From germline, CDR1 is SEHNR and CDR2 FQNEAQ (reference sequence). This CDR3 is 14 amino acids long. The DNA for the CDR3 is TGTGCCAGCAGCGGGGGAAGGGGCCGATACGAGCAGTACTTC. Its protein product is CASSGGRGRYEQYF.

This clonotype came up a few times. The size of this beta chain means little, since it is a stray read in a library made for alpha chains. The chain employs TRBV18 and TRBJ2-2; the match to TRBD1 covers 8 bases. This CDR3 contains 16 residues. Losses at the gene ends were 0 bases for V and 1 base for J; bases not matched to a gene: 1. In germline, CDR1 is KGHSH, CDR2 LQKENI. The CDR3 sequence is CASSPPGTGNTGELFF. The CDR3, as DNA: TGTGCCAGCTCACCACCCGGGACAGGGAACACCGGGGAGCTGTTTTTT.

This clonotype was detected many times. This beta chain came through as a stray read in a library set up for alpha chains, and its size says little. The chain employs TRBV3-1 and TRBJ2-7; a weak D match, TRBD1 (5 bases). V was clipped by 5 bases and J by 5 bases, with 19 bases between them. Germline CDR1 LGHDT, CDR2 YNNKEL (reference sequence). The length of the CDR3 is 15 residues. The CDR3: CASSATLGLGNEQYF. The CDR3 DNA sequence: TGTGCCAGCAGCGCGACCTTGGGGCTTGGTAACGAGCAGTACTTC.

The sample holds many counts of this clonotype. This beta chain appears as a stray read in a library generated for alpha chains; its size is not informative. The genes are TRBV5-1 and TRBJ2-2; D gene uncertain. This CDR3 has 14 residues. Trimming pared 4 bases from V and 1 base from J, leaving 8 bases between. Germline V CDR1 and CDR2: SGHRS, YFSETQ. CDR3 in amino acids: CASSLQLNTGELFF. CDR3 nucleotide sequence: TGCGCCAGCAGCCTACAGCTGAACACCGGGGAGCTGTTTTTT.

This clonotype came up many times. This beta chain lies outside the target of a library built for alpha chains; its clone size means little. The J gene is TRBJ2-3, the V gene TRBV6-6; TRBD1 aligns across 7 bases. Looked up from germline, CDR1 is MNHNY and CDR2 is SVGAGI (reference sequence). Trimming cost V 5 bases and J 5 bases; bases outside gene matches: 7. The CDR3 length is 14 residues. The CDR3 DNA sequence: TGTGCCAGCAGTACGACAGGGATCGAAGATACGCAGTATTTT. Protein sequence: CASSTTGIEDTQYF.